This T cell receptor beta chain was sequenced in a study of shared clonotypes between healthy human individuals. Data came from immunoSEQ multiplex PCR; TCRdb stores just in-frame clones and leaves some out. This sample has roughly 2 million clones, with 85% to 95% found just once. Unmatched junction bases numbered 11, after V lost 10 bases and J lost 1 base. Germline lookup yields CDR1 SNHLY and CDR2 FYNNEI. This CDR3 region has 15 residues. This clone was counted once. The chain carries TRBV2 and TRBJ2-5, with TRBD2 identical over 8 bases. This clonotype was obtained from a man in his late teens or twenties in good health. The specimen was naive CD4+ T cells sorted from blood. Subset here: CD45RA+ positively selected. In DNA form, the CDR3 reads TGTGCCACCAAGGCCAGCGGGGGTTCCCAAGAGACCCAGTACTTC. Translated, it gives CATKASGGSQETQYF. Variable domain in full (rest from reference TRBV2 and TRBJ2-5): EPEVTQTPSHQVTQMGQEVILRCVPISNHLYFYWYRQILGQKVEFLVSFYNNEISEKSEIFDDQFSVERPDGSNFTLKIRSTKLEDSAMYFCATKASGGSQETQYFGPGTRLLVL.